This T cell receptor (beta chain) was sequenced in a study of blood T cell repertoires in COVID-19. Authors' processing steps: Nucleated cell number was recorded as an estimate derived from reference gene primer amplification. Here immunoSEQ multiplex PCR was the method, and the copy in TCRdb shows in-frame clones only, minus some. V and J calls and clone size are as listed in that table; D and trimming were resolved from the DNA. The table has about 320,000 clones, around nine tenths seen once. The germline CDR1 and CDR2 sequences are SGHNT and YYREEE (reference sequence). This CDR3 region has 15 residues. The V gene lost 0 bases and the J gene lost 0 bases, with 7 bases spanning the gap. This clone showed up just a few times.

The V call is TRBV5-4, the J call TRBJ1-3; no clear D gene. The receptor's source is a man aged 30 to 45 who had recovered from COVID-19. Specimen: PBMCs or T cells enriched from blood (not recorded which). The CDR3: CASSLDGSSGNTIYF. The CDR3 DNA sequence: TGTGCCAGCAGCTTGGACGGGAGCTCTGGAAACACCATATATTTT.